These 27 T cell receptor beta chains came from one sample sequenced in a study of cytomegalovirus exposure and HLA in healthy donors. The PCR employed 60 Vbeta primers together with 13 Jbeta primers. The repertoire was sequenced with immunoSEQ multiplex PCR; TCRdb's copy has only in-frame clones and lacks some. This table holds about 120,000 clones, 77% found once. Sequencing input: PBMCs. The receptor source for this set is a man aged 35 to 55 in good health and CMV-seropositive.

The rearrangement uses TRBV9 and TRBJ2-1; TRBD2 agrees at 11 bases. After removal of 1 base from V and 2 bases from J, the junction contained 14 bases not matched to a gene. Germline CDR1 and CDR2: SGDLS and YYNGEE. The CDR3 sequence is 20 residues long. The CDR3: CASSVKTTSGGPRAYNEQFF. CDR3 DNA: TGTGCCAGCAGCGTAAAAACTACTAGCGGGGGACCTAGGGCCTACAATGAGCAGTTCTTC.

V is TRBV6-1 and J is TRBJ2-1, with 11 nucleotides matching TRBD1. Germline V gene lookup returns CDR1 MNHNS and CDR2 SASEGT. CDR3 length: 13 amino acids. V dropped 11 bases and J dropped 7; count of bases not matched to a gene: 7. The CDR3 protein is CAGLRDRGNEQFF. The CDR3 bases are TGTGCCGGACTCCGGGACAGGGGGAATGAGCAGTTCTTC.

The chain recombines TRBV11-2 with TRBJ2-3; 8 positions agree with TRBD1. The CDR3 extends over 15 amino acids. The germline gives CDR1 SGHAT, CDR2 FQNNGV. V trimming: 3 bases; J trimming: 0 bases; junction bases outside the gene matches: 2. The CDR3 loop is CASSFNRGSTDTQYF. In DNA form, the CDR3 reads TGTGCCAGCAGCTTTAACAGGGGGAGCACAGATACGCAGTATTTT.

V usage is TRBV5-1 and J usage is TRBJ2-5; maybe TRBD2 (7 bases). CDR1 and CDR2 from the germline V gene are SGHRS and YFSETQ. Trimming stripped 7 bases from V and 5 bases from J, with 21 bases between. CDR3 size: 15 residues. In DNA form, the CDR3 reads TGCGCCAGCGGCTGCTATTGGGGGGGCAGTGAGACCCAGTACTTC. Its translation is CASGCYWGGSETQYF.

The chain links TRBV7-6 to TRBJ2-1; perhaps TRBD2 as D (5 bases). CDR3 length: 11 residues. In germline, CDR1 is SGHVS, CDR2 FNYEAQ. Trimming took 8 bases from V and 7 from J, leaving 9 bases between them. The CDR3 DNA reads TGTGCCAGCCGGGGTCTTAATGAGCAGTTCTTC. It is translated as CASRGLNEQFF. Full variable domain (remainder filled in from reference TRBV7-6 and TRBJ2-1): GAGVSQSPRYKVTKRGQDVALRCDPISGHVSLYWYRQALGQGPEFLTYFNYEAQQDKSGLPNDRFSAERPEGSISTLTIQRTEQRDSAMYRCASRGLNEQFFGPGTRLTVL.

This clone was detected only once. The CDR3: CASSLGGSGGVTGELFF. CDR3 in DNA: TGTGCCAGCAGCTTGGGGGGTAGCGGGGGCGTTACCGGGGAGCTGTTTTTT. The rearrangement joins TRBV5-4 to TRBJ2-2, with 9 bases that match TRBD2. Losses at the gene ends were 0 bases for V and 5 bases for J; bases not matched to a gene: 8. The CDR3 extends over 17 amino acids. Germline V lookup: CDR1 SGHNT, CDR2 YYREEE (reference sequence).

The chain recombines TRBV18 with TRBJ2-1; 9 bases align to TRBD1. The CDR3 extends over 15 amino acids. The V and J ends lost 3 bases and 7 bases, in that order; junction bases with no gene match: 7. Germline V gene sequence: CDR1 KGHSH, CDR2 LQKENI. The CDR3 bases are TGTGCCAGCTCACCGAGACAGGGGGTCAGAAATGAGCAGTTCTTC. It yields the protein CASSPRQGVRNEQFF.

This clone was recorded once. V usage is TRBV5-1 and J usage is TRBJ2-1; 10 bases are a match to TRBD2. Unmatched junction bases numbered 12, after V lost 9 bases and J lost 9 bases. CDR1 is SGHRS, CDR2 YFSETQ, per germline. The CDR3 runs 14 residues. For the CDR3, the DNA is TGCGCCACCCGCCTTACTAGCGGGGCCATTGAGCAGTTCTTC. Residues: CATRLTSGAIEQFF. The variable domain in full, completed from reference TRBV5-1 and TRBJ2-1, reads KAGVTQTPRYLIKTRGQQVTLSCSPISGHRSVSWYQQTPGQGLQFLFEYFSETQRNKGNFPGRFSGRQFSNSRSEMNVSTLELGDSALYLCATRLTSGAIEQFFGPGTRLTVL.

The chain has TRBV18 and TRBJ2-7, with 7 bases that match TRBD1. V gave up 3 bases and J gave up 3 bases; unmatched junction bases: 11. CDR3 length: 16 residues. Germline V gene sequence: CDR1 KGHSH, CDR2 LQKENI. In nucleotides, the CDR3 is TGTGCCAGCTCACCTCGAAATAATCGGGACAGCTACGAGCAGTACTTC. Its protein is CASSPRNNRDSYEQYF.

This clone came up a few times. CDR3 loop: CAISWDSDQPQHF. The CDR3 coding sequence is TGTGCCATCAGTTGGGACAGTGATCAGCCCCAGCATTTT. The chain joins TRBV10-3 to TRBJ1-5; 7 positions match TRBD1. V shed 5 bases, J shed 5 bases, and the junction held 3 bases outside the gene matches. The CDR3 has 13 residues. Germline CDR1 is ENHRY and CDR2 is SYGVKD.

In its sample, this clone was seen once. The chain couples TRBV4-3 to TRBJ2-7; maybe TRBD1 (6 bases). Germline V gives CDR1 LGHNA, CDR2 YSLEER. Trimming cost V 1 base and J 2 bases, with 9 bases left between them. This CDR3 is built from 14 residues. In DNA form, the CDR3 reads TGCGCCAGCAGCCAAGTGGGGGCCCCCTACGAGCAGTACTTC. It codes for CASSQVGAPYEQYF.

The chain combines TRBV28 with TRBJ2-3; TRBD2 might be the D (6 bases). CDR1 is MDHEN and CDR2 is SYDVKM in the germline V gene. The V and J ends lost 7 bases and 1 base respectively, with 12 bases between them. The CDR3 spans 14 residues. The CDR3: CASNRAGRTDTQYF. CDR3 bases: TGTGCCAGCAACCGGGCGGGGCGCACAGATACGCAGTATTTT. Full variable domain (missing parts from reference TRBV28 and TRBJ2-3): DVKVTQSSRYLVKRTGEKVFLECVQDMDHENMFWYRQDPGLGLRLIYFSYDVKMKEKGDIPEGYSVSREKKERFSLILESASTNQTSMYLCASNRAGRTDTQYFGPGTRLTVL.

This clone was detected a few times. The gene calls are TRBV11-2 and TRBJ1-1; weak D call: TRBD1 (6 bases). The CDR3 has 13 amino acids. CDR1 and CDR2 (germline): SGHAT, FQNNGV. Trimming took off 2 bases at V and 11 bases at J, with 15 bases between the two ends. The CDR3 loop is CASSLRQASAAFF. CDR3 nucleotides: TGTGCCAGCAGCTTACGACAGGCCTCGGCGGCTTTCTTT.

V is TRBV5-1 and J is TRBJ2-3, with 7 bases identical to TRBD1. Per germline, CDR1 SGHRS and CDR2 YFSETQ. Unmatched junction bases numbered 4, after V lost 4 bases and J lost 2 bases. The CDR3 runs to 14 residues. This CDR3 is CASSPDRPTDTQYF. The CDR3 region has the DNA TGCGCCAGCAGCCCGGACAGGCCCACAGATACGCAGTATTTT.

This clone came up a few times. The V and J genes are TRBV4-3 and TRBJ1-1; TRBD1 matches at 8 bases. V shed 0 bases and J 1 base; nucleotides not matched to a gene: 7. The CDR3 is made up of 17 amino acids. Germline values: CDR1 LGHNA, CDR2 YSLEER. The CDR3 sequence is CASSQDQTGAQNTEAFF. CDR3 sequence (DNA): TGCGCCAGCAGCCAAGACCAGACAGGGGCGCAGAACACTGAAGCTTTCTTT.

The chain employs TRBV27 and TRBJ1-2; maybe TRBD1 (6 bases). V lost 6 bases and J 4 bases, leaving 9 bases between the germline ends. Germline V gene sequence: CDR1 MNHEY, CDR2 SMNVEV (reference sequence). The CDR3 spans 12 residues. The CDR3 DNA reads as TGTGCCAGCAGACAGGGCCTCTATGGCTACACCTTC. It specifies CASRQGLYGYTF.

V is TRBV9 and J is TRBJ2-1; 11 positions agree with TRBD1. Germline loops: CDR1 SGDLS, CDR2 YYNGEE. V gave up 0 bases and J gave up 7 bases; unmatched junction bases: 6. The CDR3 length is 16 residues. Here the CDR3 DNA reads TGTGCCAGCAGCGTAGCTGGGGGACAGGGGGGGAATGAGCAGTTCTTC. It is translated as CASSVAGGQGGNEQFF.

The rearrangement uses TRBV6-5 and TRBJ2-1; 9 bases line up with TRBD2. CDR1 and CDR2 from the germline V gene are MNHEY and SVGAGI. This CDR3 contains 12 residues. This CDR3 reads CARGGAYNEQFF. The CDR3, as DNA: TGTGCGCGGGGGGGCGCCTACAATGAGCAGTTCTTC.

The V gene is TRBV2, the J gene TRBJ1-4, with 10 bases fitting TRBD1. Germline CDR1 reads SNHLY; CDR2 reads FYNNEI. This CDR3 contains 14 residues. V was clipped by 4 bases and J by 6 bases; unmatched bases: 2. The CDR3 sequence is CASSGGTGDEKLFF. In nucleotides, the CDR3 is TGTGCCAGCAGTGGAGGGACAGGGGATGAAAAACTGTTTTTT.

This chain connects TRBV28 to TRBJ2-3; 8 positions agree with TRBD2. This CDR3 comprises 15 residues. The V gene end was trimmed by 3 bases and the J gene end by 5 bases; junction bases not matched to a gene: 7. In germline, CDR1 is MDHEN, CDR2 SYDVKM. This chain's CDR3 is CASSFGTRGRDTQYF. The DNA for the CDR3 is TGTGCCAGCAGTTTTGGGACTAGGGGCAGAGATACGCAGTATTTT.

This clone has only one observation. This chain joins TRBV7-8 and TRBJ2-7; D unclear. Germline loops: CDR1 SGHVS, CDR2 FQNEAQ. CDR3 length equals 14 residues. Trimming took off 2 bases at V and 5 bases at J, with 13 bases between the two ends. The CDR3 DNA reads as TGTGCCAGCAGCTTATCAGATCTTCTGCACGAGCAGTACTTC. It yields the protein CASSLSDLLHEQYF.

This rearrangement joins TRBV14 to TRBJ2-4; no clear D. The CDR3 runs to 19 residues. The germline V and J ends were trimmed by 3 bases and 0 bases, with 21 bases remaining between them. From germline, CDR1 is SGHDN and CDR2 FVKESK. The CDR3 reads CASSQTLRQPGKAKNIQYF. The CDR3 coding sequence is TGTGCCAGCAGCCAGACCTTAAGGCAGCCGGGTAAAGCCAAAAACATTCAGTACTTC.

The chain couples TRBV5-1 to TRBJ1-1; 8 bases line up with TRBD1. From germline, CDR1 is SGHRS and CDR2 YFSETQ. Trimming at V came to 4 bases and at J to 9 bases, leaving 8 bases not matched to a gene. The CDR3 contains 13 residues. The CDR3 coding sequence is TGCGCCAGCAGCCCCCCCGGACAGGGTAAAGCTTTCTTT. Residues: CASSPPGQGKAFF.

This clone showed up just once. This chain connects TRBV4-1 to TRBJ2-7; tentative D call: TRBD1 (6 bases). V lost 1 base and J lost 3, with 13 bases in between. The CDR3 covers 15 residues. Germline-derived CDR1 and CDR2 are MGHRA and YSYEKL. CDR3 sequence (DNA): TGCGCCAGCAGCCAAGTAGTACAGGGTGGCTACGAGCAGTACTTC. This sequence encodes CASSQVVQGGYEQYF.

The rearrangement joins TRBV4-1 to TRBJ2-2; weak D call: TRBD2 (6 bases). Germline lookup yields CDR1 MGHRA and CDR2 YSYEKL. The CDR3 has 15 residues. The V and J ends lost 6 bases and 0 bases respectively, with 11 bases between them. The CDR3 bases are TGCGCCAGCAGTCCGGGACTCACGAACACCGGGGAGCTGTTTTTT. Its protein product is CASSPGLTNTGELFF.

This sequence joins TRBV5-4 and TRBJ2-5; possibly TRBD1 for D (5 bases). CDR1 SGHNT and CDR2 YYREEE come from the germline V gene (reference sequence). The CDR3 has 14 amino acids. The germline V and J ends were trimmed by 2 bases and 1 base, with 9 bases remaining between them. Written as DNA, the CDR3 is TGTGCCAGCAGCTTCCCGACAGCCCAAGAGACCCAGTACTTC. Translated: CASSFPTAQETQYF. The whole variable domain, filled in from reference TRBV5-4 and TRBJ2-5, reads ETGVTQSPTHLIKTRGQQVTLRCSSQSGHNTVSWYQQALGQGPQFIFQYYREEENGRGNFPPRFSGLQFPNYSSELNVNALELDDSALYLCASSFPTAQETQYFGPGTRLLVL.

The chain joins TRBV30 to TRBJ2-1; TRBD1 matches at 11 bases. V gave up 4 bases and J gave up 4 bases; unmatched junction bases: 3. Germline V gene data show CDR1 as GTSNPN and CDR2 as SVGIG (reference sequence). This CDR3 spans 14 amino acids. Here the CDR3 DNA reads TGTGCCTGGAATGGACAGGGGGCGTACAATGAGCAGTTCTTC. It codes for CAWNGQGAYNEQFF.